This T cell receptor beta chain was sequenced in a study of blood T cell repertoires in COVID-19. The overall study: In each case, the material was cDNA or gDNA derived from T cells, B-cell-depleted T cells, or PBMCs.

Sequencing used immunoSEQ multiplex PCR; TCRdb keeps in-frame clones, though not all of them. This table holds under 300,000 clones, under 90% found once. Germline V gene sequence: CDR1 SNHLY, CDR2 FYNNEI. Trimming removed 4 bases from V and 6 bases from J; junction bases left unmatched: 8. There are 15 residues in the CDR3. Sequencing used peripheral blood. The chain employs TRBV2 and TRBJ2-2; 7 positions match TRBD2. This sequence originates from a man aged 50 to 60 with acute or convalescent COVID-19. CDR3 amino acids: CASSGTREGSGELFF. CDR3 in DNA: TGTGCCAGCAGTGGTACCAGGGAGGGATCCGGGGAGCTGTTTTTT.